Listed below are T cell receptor beta chains from one sample, sequenced in a study of shared clonotypes between healthy human individuals. Repertoires were generated with immunoSEQ multiplex PCR, while TCRdb's copy carries only in-frame clones and drops some. The table records some 2,100,000 clones, more than 90% of them present only once. Material for sequencing was naive CD4+ T cells sorted from blood. These receptors originate from a man between 18 and 35 years old in good health. The CDR3 runs from the conserved cysteine through the conserved F or W. The D gene is left open where the match is weak.

d_call,v_call,j_call,cdr3_aa,cdr3_nt
-,TRBV5-1,TRBJ1-2,CASSLAPSNYGYTF,TGCGCCAGCAGCTTGGCGCCGAGTAACTATGGCTACACCTTC
-,TRBV11-2,TRBJ1-1,CASSLVLGRGRNTEAFF,TGTGCCAGCAGCTTAGTTCTAGGTAGAGGAAGGAACACTGAAGCTTTCTTT
-,TRBV6-5,TRBJ1-1,CASSYDGNTEAFF,TGTGCCAGCAGTTACGATGGGAACACTGAAGCTTTCTTT
-,TRBV28,TRBJ2-7,CASNQQGSSSYEQYF,TGTGCCAGCAACCAACAGGGTTCTTCCTCCTACGAGCAGTACTTC
TRBD2,TRBV2,TRBJ2-1,CARSGGVSSYNEQFF,TGTGCCAGGTCGGGAGGGGTGAGCTCCTACAATGAGCAGTTCTTC
-,TRBV10-3,TRBJ2-6,CAISQGWSPSGANVLTF,TGTGCCATCAGTCAAGGGTGGTCCCCCTCTGGGGCCAACGTCCTGACTTTC
TRBD2,TRBV11-2,TRBJ2-3,CASSSGERLAPTDTQYF,TGTGCCAGCAGCTCCGGTGAGAGACTAGCCCCCACAGATACGCAGTATTTT
-,TRBV10-2,TRBJ2-5,CASSGPSKGAKQETQYF,TGCGCCAGCAGTGGTCCCTCGAAAGGGGCTAAACAAGAGACCCAGTACTTC
TRBD1,TRBV27,TRBJ1-6,CAVGTGNSPLHF,TGTGCCGTCGGGACAGGAAATTCACCCCTCCACTTT
-,TRBV30,TRBJ1-1,CACRIQANTEAFF,TGTGCCTGCCGGATTCAGGCGAACACTGAAGCTTTCTTT
-,TRBV6-1,TRBJ1-1,CASSEEVVTEAFF,TGTGCCAGCAGTGAAGAGGTGGTCACTGAAGCTTTCTTT
TRBD1,TRBV5-6,TRBJ2-3,CASSFGDRRTDTQYF,TGTGCCAGCAGCTTTGGGGACAGGAGGACAGATACGCAGTATTTT
TRBD2,TRBV7-2,TRBJ2-7,CASSLGGGRVPYEQYF,TGTGCCAGCAGCTTAGGCGGCGGGAGGGTGCCCTACGAGCAGTACTTC
TRBD2,TRBV30,TRBJ2-1,CAWSTVAGGWSSYNEQFF,TGTGCCTGGAGTACGGTAGCGGGGGGCTGGAGCTCCTACAATGAGCAGTTCTTC
TRBD2,TRBV5-4,TRBJ2-3,CASSPRTSGSTDTQYF,TGTGCCAGCAGCCCTCGGACTAGCGGGAGCACAGATACGCAGTATTTT
-,TRBV6-6,TRBJ1-1,CASSGPVTEAFF,TGTGCCAGCAGTGGACCCGTAACTGAAGCTTTCTTT
TRBD1,TRBV5-1,TRBJ1-6,CASSRRTGEDSPLHF,TGCGCCAGCAGCCGTCGGACAGGGGAGGATTCACCCCTCCACTTT
TRBD1,TRBV29-1,TRBJ2-1,CSVGQGPYNEQFF,TGCAGCGTGGGACAGGGGCCTTACAATGAGCAGTTCTTC
-,TRBV18,TRBJ2-3,CASSPVDTQYF,TGTGCCAGCTCACCCGTCGATACGCAGTATTTT
-,TRBV9,TRBJ1-3,CASSVAGQSSSGNTIYF,TGTGCCAGCAGCGTAGCCGGACAGTCTTCCTCTGGAAACACCATATATTTT
TRBD2,TRBV7-2,TRBJ2-2,CASSKRAGANTGELFF,TGTGCCAGCAGCAAGCGAGCGGGGGCGAACACCGGGGAGCTGTTTTTT
-,TRBV11-3,TRBJ2-3,CASSSTGANTDTQYF,TGTGCCAGCAGCTCGACAGGAGCGAACACAGATACGCAGTATTTT
-,TRBV5-8,TRBJ1-4,CASSLEGRVLIATNEKLFF,TGTGCCAGCAGCTTGGAGGGCAGGGTGCTGATTGCAACTAATGAAAAACTGTTTTTT
-,TRBV5-1,TRBJ1-6,CASSPGRRSSYNSPLHF,TGCGCCAGCAGCCCAGGGCGTAGAAGCTCCTATAATTCACCCCTCCACTTT
TRBD1,TRBV19,TRBJ2-7,CASSIAGTEYEQYF,TGTGCCAGTAGTATCGCCGGGACAGAGTACGAGCAGTACTTC
TRBD1,TRBV28,TRBJ2-2,CASSSSRGGLGRELFF,TGTGCCAGCAGTTCCTCCCGAGGGGGCTTGGGCCGGGAGCTGTTTTTT
-,TRBV11-3,TRBJ2-3,CASSPSSTDTQYF,TGTGCCAGCAGCCCGTCTAGCACAGATACGCAGTATTTT
-,TRBV12-5,TRBJ1-3,CASGLLSRRNSGNTIYF,TGTGCTAGTGGTTTGTTAAGTCGCCGTAACTCTGGAAACACCATATATTTT